These T cell receptor beta chains were read from a single sample in a study of T cell responses to AZD1222 COVID-19 vaccine. Using immunoSEQ multiplex PCR, the repertoire was profiled, and TCRdb retains in-frame clones only, with some absent. The table lists more than 20,000 clones, 87% of them singletons. The source was peripheral blood, collected 28 days after the second AZD1222 dose. The receptors shown here come from an adult who received the AZD1222 COVID-19 vaccine. Each CDR3 is given with its conserved first and last residue. D genes are given only for firm matches. Rows give clone size only sometimes, using once, few, many, or a class for an expanded clone.

NA TRBJ1-1 NA TRBV6-5 CASKAKGNTEAFF TGTGCCAGCAAGGCGAAAGGGAACACTGAAGCTTTCTTT
NA TRBJ2-7 NA TRBV28 CASSLLGRVSHEQYF TGTGCCAGCAGTTTATTAGGCAGGGTTTCGCACGAGCAGTACTTC
NA TRBJ2-7 NA TRBV5-5 CASSLVGFEQYF TGTGCCAGCAGCTTGGTGGGGTTCGAGCAGTACTTC
NA TRBJ1-6 once TRBV6-1 CASSEETGATPLHF TGTGCCAGCAGTGAAGAAACAGGTGCGACACCCCTCCACTTT
NA TRBJ2-2 NA TRBV19 CASSSRPRGGPTGELFF TGTGCCAGTAGTTCTCGCCCTAGGGGGGGGCCTACCGGGGAGCTGTTTTTT
NA TRBJ1-5 NA TRBV6-5 CASTINQGRQPQHF TGTGCCAGCACCATAAACCAGGGTCGACAGCCCCAGCATTTT
NA TRBJ2-7 medium-sized TRBV27 CASSFGHEQYF TGTGCCAGCAGTTTCGGACACGAGCAGTACTTC
TRBD1 TRBJ1-1 NA TRBV6-5 CASRTGGSEAFF TGTGCCAGCAGAACAGGGGGCTCTGAAGCTTTCTTT
NA TRBJ1-5 few TRBV28 CASSLPGNQPQHF TGTGCCAGCAGTTTACCAGGGAATCAGCCCCAGCATTTT
TRBD1 TRBJ1-5 NA TRBV30 CAWSVRGTVFQPQHF TGTGCCTGGAGTGTGAGGGGGACAGTCTTCCAGCCCCAGCATTTT
TRBD2 TRBJ2-7 NA TRBV19 CASSITTSGSGEQYF TGTGCCAGTAGTATAACGACTAGCGGGAGTGGCGAGCAGTACTTC
NA TRBJ1-2 NA TRBV27 CASRRGADGYTF TGTGCCAGCAGAAGGGGGGCGGATGGCTACACCTTC
NA TRBJ2-2 NA TRBV12-3/TRBV12-4 CASSWRMTGELFF TGTGCCAGCAGTTGGAGAATGACCGGGGAGCTGTTTTTT
NA TRBJ1-2 once TRBV28 CASSFSRNYGYTF TGTGCCAGCAGTTTCTCGCGGAACTATGGCTACACCTTC
TRBD1 TRBJ1-2 NA TRBV5-1 CASSLGSGGAMDGYTF TGCGCCAGCAGCTTGGGGTCAGGGGGCGCAATGGATGGCTACACCTTC
TRBD2 TRBJ2-1 NA TRBV25-1 CASERTSVYNEQFF TGTGCCAGCGAGCGGACTAGCGTCTACAATGAGCAGTTCTTC
NA TRBJ2-5 NA TRBV4-1 CASSQASRETQYF TGCGCCAGCAGCCAAGCCAGTAGGGAGACCCAGTACTTC
NA TRBJ2-7 NA TRBV11-2 CASSRIAGEAYEQYF TGTGCCAGCAGCCGAATAGCAGGGGAAGCCTACGAGCAGTACTTC
NA TRBJ1-4 NA TRBV18 CASSPNDGFREKLFF TGTGCCAGCTCACCAAACGACGGGTTCAGGGAAAAACTGTTTTTT
TRBD2 TRBJ2-1 NA TRBV19 CASSTGGDNEQFF TGTGCCAGTAGTACGGGGGGGGACAATGAGCAGTTCTTC
NA TRBJ2-1 NA TRBV24-1 CATSEQGAGGNEQFF TGTGCCACCAGTGAACAGGGGGCGGGAGGCAATGAGCAGTTCTTC
TRBD2 TRBJ2-5 few TRBV2 CASMWQGGGETQYF TGTGCCAGCATGTGGCAGGGCGGGGGAGAGACCCAGTACTTC
TRBD2 TRBJ2-7 NA TRBV18 CASSPPGVGTSYEQYF TGTGCCAGCTCACCTCCAGGGGTAGGGACTAGCTACGAGCAGTACTTC
NA TRBJ1-1 NA TRBV4-3 CASSPLGNTEAFF TGCGCCAGCAGCCCCTTGGGGAACACTGAAGCTTTCTTT
NA TRBJ1-6 NA TRBV21-1 CASTTSRAPLHF TGTGCCAGCACGACCTCCAGGGCACCCCTCCACTTT
TRBD1 TRBJ1-1 NA TRBV19 CASSRQGITEAFF TGTGCCAGTAGTAGACAGGGGATCACTGAAGCTTTCTTT
NA TRBJ2-5 NA TRBV7-9 CASSHPRRQETQYF TGTGCCAGCAGCCACCCCCGGCGGCAAGAGACCCAGTACTTC
TRBD1 TRBJ2-1 NA TRBV29-1 CSVGGGQGYNEQFF TGCAGCGTCGGAGGGGGACAGGGCTACAATGAGCAGTTCTTC
TRBD1 TRBJ2-2 NA TRBV27 CASTRTGGAGGELFF TGTGCCAGCACCAGGACAGGGGGCGCAGGCGGGGAGCTGTTTTTT
TRBD2 TRBJ2-1 NA TRBV2 CASGTSVIYNEQFF TGTGCCAGCGGGACTAGCGTCATATACAATGAGCAGTTCTTC
NA TRBJ1-4 NA TRBV2 CASIETVYEKLFF TGTGCCAGCATCGAGACAGTATATGAAAAACTGTTTTTT
NA TRBJ2-1 NA TRBV5-1 CASSLDDAEYNEQFF TGCGCCAGCAGCTTGGACGATGCGGAATACAATGAGCAGTTCTTC
TRBD2 TRBJ2-1 NA TRBV2 CASKRDSYNEQFF TGTGCCAGCAAGCGGGACTCCTACAATGAGCAGTTCTTC
NA TRBJ1-6 NA TRBV18 CASSPTDSYNSPLHF TGTGCCAGCTCACCCACAGATAGTTATAATTCACCCCTCCACTTT
TRBD1 TRBJ1-2 NA TRBV6-5 CASASGQRYGYTF TGTGCCAGCGCGTCGGGACAGCGTTATGGCTACACCTTC
NA TRBJ1-6 NA TRBV19 CASSMRTGQISPLHF TGTGCCAGTAGTATGAGGACTGGACAGATTTCACCCCTCCACTTT
TRBD1 TRBJ1-5 NA TRBV29-1 CSVGGQSGQPQHF TGCAGCGTGGGGGGACAGTCGGGTCAGCCCCAGCATTTT
TRBD1 TRBJ1-2 few TRBV9 CASSAQGAGGYTF TGTGCCAGCAGCGCACAGGGGGCCGGTGGCTACACCTTC
TRBD1 TRBJ1-2 NA TRBV5-1 CASSPGTGGVDYGYTF TGCGCCAGCAGCCCCGGGACAGGGGGCGTGGACTATGGCTACACCTTC
NA TRBJ1-1 NA TRBV12-3/TRBV12-4 CASSAQATEAFF TGTGCCAGCAGTGCCCAAGCCACTGAAGCTTTCTTT
NA TRBJ1-3 NA TRBV9 CASSVGPGNTIYF TGTGCCAGCAGCGTAGGGCCCGGAAACACCATATATTTT
TRBD2 TRBJ2-4 NA TRBV19 CASSIISGRAKNIQYF TGTGCCAGTAGTATAATTTCCGGGAGGGCCAAAAACATTCAGTACTTC
TRBD1 TRBJ2-3 NA TRBV12-3/TRBV12-4 CASRPTGVDTQYF TGTGCCAGCAGACCGACAGGGGTAGATACGCAGTATTTT
TRBD1 TRBJ2-7 NA TRBV7-9 CASSPGRTGVGEQYF TGTGCCAGCAGCCCCGGAAGGACAGGGGTTGGAGAGCAGTACTTC
TRBD2 TRBJ2-1 few TRBV4-2 CASSQVEPSGYNEQFF TGTGCCAGCAGCCAAGTGGAGCCTAGCGGCTACAATGAGCAGTTCTTC
NA TRBJ2-2 NA TRBV7-2 CASSYLTGTNTGELFF TGTGCCAGCAGCTACCTCACAGGAACGAACACCGGGGAGCTGTTTTTT
NA TRBJ1-1 few TRBV2 CASRTPGGTEAFF TGTGCCAGTAGGACTCCAGGAGGTACTGAAGCTTTCTTT
NA TRBJ1-5 NA TRBV24-1 CATSDREEQPYQPQHF TGTGCCACCAGTGACCGGGAGGAGCAGCCATATCAGCCCCAGCATTTT
NA TRBJ2-7 NA TRBV21-1 CASSKPTSGSYEQYF TGTGCCAGCAGCAAGCCGACTAGCGGGAGCTACGAGCAGTACTTC
NA TRBJ2-5 NA TRBV4-2 CASSRHGEETQYF TGTGCCAGCAGCCGACACGGCGAGGAGACCCAGTACTTC
NA TRBJ2-5 NA TRBV5-1 CASSNRDAGGETQYF TGCGCCAGCAGCAACCGGGACGCGGGTGGGGAGACCCAGTACTTC
TRBD1 TRBJ2-3 NA TRBV7-3 CASSSGQGTDTQYF TGTGCCAGCAGCTCAGGACAGGGCACAGATACGCAGTATTTT
NA TRBJ1-3 NA TRBV9 CASSVSGTSGNTIYF TGTGCCAGCAGCGTGTCCGGGACCTCTGGAAACACCATATATTTT
TRBD1 TRBJ1-2 NA TRBV28 CASRRPGQGAGYTF TGTGCCAGCAGGCGACCCGGACAGGGGGCCGGCTACACCTTC
NA TRBJ1-5 NA TRBV28 CASSLIRGYYSNQPQHF TGTGCCAGCAGTTTAATCCGGGGCTATTATAGCAATCAGCCCCAGCATTTT
NA TRBJ1-4 few TRBV19 CASSIGSSNEKLFF TGTGCCAGTAGCATTGGCAGTTCTAATGAAAAACTGTTTTTT
NA TRBJ1-2 NA TRBV11-2 CASSLAGANYGYTF TGTGCCAGCAGCTTAGCAGGAGCTAACTATGGCTACACCTTC
NA TRBJ1-1 NA TRBV28 CASSSGWVTTEAFF TGTGCCAGCAGTTCAGGGTGGGTTACCACTGAAGCTTTCTTT
TRBD1 TRBJ1-6 NA TRBV28 CASRPRGQGIYSPLHF TGTGCCAGCAGGCCTCGGGGACAGGGTATCTATTCACCCCTCCACTTT